The clone carrying this T cell receptor beta chain was seen a few times. Its antigen is currently unknown. V was trimmed by 5 bases and J by 10 bases, leaving 18 bases between them. CDR1 is MDHEN, CDR2 SYDVKM, per germline. The CDR3 is 15 residues long. As every portion of the isolated RNA was reverse transcribed, the sequencing read expressed TCRB transcripts. Generated by immunoSEQ multiplex PCR, the TCRdb table keeps only in-frame clones and is missing some. The table shows about 700,000 clones, with around 15% occurring only once. These data originate in a study of beta chain features in type 1 diabetes. Study results and limitations: Whether TCRB rearrangement is influenced by HLA type was left unresolved in this analysis. Insertions were fewer and deletions more numerous at VDJ junctions in type 1 diabetes patients. Researchers reported that naive, central memory and Treg TCRB repertoires appeared more similar in patients than in healthy donors. Patients with Type 1 diabetes showed moderately but significantly shorter TCRB CDR3s in all four CD4+ subsets.

Purities over 95% were achieved in all sorted populations. The clonotype comes from a man aged 18 to 30 with type 1 diabetes. V gene TRBV28 combines with J gene TRBJ1-6; TRBD1 might be the D (6 bases). The sample taken for sequencing was naive CD4+ T cells from blood. CDR3: CASSQRQAKGSPLHF. The DNA for the CDR3 is TGTGCCAGCAGTCAAAGACAGGCTAAGGGATCACCCCTCCACTTT.